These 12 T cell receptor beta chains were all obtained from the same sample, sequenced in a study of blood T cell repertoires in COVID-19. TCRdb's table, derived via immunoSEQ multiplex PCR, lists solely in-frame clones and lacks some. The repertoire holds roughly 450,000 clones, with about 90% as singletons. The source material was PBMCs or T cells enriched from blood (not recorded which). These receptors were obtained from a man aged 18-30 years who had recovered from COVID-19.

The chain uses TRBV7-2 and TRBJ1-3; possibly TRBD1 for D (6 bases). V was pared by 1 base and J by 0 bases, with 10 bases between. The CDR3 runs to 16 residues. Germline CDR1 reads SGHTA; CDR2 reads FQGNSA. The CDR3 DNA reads TGTGCCAGCAGCTTAGGGGGGGGCTACTCTGGAAACACCATATATTTT. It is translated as CASSLGGGYSGNTIYF.

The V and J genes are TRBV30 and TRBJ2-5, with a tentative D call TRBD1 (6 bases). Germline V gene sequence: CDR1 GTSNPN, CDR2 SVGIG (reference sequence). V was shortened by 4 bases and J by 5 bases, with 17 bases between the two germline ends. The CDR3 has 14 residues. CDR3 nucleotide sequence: TGTGCCTGGACCCACAGGGAAGGGTGGGAGACCCAGTACTTC. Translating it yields CAWTHREGWETQYF. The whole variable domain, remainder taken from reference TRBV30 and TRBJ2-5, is SQTIHQWPATLVQPVGSPLSLECTVEGTSNPNLYWYRQAAGRGLQLLFYSVGIGQISSEVPQNLSASRPQDRQFILSSKKLLLSDSGFYLCAWTHREGWETQYFGPGTRLLVL.

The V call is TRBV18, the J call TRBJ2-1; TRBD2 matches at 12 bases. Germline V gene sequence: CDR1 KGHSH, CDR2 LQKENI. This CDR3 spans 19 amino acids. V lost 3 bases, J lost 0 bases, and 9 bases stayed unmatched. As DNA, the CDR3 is TGTGCCAGCTCACCGTTGCTCGCTAGCGGGAGGGCCTCCTACAATGAGCAGTTCTTC. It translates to CASSPLLASGRASYNEQFF. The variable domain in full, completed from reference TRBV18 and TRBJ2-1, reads NAGVMQNPRHLVRRRGQEARLRCSPMKGHSHVYWYRQLPEEGLKFMVYLQKENIIDESGMPKERFSAEFPKEGPSILRIQQVVRGDSAAYFCASSPLLASGRASYNEQFFGPGTRLTVL.

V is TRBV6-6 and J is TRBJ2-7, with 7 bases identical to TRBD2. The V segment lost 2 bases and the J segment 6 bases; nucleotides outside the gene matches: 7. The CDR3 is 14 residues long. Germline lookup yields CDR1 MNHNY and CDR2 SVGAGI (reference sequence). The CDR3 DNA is TGTGCCAGCAGTTACGACCGCGGGGGAAGCGAGCAGTACTTC. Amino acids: CASSYDRGGSEQYF.

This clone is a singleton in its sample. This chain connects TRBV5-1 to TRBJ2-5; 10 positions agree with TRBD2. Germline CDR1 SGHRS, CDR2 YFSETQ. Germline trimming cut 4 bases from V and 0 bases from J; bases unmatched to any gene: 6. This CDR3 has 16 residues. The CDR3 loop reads CASSPGLALHQETQYF. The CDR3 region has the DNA TGCGCCAGCAGCCCGGGACTAGCGCTACACCAAGAGACCCAGTACTTC.

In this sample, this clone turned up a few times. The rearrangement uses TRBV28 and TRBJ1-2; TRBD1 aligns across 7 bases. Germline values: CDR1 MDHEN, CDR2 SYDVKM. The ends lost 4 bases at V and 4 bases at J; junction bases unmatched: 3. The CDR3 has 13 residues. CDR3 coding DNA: TGTGCCAGCAGTTCGGGACAGACCTATGGCTACACCTTC. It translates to CASSSGQTYGYTF.

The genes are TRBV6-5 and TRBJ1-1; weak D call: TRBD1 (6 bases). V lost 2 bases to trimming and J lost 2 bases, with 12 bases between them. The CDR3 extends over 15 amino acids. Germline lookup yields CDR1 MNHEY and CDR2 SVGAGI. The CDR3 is CASSYSAGENTEAFF. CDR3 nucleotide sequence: TGTGCCAGCAGTTACAGCGCAGGGGAAAACACTGAAGCTTTCTTT.

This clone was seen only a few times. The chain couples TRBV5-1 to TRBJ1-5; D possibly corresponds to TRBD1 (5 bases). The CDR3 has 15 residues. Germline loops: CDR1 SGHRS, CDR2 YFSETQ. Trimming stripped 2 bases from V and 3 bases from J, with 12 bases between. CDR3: CASSFNSGNNQPQHF. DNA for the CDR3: TGCGCCAGCAGCTTCAACTCAGGGAACAATCAGCCCCAGCATTTT.

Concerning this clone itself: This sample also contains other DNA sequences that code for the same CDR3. CDR3 protein: CASSLGQGNYGYTF. CDR3 sequence (DNA): TGTGCCAGCAGCCTGGGACAGGGGAACTATGGCTACACCTTC. The V gene is TRBV5-6, the J gene TRBJ1-2; 10 bases map to TRBD1. The CDR3 has 14 amino acids. Germline lookup yields CDR1 SGHDT and CDR2 YYEEEE. V dropped 4 bases and J dropped 2; count of bases not matched to a gene: 2.

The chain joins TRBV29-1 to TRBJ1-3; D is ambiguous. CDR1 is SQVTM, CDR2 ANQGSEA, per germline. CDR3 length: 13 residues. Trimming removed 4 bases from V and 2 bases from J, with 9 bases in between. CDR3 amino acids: CSVGHAAGNTIYF. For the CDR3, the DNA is TGCAGCGTTGGACACGCCGCTGGAAACACCATATATTTT.

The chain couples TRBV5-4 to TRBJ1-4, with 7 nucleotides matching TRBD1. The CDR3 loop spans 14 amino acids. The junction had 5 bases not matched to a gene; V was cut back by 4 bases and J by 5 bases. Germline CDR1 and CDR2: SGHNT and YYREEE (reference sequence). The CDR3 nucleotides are TGTGCCAGCAGCACGACAGGGACAAATGAAAAACTGTTTTTT. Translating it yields CASSTTGTNEKLFF.

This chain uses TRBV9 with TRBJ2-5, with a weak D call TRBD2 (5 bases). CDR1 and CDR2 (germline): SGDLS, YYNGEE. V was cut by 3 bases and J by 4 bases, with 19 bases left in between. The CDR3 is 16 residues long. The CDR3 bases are TGTGCCAGCAGCGCCTACAGCGGCTCAGTGGGAGAGACCCAGTACTTC. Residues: CASSAYSGSVGETQYF.